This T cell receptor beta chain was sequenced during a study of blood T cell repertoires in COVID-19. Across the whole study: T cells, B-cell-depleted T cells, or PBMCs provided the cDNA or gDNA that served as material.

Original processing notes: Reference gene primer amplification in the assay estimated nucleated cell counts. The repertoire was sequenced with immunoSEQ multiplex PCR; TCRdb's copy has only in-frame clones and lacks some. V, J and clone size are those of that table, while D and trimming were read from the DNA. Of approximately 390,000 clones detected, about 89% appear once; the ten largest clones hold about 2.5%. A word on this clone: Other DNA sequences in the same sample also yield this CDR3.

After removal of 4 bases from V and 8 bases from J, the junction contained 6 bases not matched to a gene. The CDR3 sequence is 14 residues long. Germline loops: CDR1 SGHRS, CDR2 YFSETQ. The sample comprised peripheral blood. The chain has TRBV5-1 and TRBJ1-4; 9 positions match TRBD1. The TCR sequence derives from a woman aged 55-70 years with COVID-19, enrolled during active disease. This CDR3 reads CASSLQGAGEKLFF. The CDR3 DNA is TGCGCCAGCAGCCTACAGGGGGCAGGGGAAAAACTGTTTTTT.